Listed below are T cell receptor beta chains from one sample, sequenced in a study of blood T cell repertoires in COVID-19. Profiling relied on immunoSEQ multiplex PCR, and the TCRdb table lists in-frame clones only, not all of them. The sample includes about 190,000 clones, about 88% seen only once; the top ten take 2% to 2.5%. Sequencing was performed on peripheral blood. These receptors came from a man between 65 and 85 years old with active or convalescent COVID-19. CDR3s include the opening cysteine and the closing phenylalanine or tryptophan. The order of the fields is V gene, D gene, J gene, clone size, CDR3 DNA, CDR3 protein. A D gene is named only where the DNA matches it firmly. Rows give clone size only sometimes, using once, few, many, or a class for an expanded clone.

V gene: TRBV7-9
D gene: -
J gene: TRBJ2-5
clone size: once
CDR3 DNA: TGTGCCAGCAGCTCGAGACCGCTAGGGGCAGGGGACGTACTAGGGGCCCAGTACTTC
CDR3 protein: CASSSRPLGAGDVLGAQYF

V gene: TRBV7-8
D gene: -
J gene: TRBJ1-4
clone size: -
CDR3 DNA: TGTGCCAGCAGCCCTCAGGGAACTAATGAAAAACTGTTTTTT
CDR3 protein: CASSPQGTNEKLFF

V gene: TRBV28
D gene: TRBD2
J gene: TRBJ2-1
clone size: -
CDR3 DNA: TGTGCCAGCTCTAGCGGACTGTACAATGAGCAGTTCTTC
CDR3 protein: CASSSGLYNEQFF

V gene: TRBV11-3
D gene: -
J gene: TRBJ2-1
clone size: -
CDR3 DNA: TGTGCCAGCAGCTTAGTTGGGCAGGGCTCCTACAATGAGCAGTTCTTC
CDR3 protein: CASSLVGQGSYNEQFF

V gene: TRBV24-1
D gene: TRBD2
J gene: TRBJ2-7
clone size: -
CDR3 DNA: TGTGCCACCAAAACTAGCGGGGGTCTCTCGCCCTACGAGCAGTACTTC
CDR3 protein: CATKTSGGLSPYEQYF

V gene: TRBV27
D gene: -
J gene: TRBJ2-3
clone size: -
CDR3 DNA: TGTGCCAGCAGTTTACTGTCCGTAGGAGTTGGCACAGATACGCAGTATTTT
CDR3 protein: CASSLLSVGVGTDTQYF

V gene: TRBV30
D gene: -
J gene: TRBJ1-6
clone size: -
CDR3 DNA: TGTGCCTGGAGTGATCTGGGGCAGGGGCTTTTAGCTTCACCCCTCCACTTT
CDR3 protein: CAWSDLGQGLLASPLHF

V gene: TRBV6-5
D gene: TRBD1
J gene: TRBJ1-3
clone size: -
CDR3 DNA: TGTGCCAGCAGAAGGACAGGCTTAGGAAACACCATATATTTT
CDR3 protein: CASRRTGLGNTIYF

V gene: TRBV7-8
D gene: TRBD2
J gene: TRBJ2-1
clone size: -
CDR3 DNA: TGTGCCAGCAGCTTAGCAAGACTAGCGGCTTACAATGAGCAGTTCTTC
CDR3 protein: CASSLARLAAYNEQFF

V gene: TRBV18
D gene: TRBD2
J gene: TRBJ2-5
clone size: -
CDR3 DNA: TGTGCCAGCTCGCTAGCGGTAGCGCAAGAGACCCAGTACTTC
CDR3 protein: CASSLAVAQETQYF

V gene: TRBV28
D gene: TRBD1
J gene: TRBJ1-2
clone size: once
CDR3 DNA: TGTGCCAGCAGAGACAGGGGGCGTTATGGCTACACCTTC
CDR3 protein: CASRDRGRYGYTF

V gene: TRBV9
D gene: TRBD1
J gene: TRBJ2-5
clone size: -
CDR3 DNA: TGTGCCAGCAGCGTATCTACAGGGGGGGAGACCCAGTACTTC
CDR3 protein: CASSVSTGGETQYF

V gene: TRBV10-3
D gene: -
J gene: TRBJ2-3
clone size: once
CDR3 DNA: TGTGCCACCCCAAGGGAGGCAGATACGCAGTATTTT
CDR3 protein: CATPREADTQYF

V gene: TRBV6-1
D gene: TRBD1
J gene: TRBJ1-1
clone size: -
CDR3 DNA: TGTGCCAGCAGTGAATGGGGCAGGGGGCGGACTGAAGCTTTCTTT
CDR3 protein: CASSEWGRGRTEAFF

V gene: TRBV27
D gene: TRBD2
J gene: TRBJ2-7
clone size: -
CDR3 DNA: TGTGCCAGCAGTCCGAATAAACCGGGACTAGCGGGGGGCTTTAAGAGCCCCTACGAGCAGTACTTC
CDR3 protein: CASSPNKPGLAGGFKSPYEQYF

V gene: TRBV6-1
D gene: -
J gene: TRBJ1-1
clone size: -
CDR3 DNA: TGTGCCAGCAGTGAAGTCGGTGTAGCTTTCTTT
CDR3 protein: CASSEVGVAFF

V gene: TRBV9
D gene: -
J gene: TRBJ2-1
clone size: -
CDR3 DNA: TGTGCCAGCACGGACGGGGTGAACAATGAGCAGTTCTTC
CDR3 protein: CASTDGVNNEQFF

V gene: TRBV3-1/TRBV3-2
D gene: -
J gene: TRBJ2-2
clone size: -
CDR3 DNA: TGTGCCAGCAGCCACCCCGAAGCGAGTCTTGGCACCGGGGAGCTGTTTTTT
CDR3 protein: CASSHPEASLGTGELFF

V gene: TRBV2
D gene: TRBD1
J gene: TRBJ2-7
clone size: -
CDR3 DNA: TGTGCGACTGGACAGGGGAGGTACGAGCAGTACTTC
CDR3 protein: CATGQGRYEQYF

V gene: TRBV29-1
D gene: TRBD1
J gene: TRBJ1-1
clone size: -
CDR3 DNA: TGCAGCGTTGTGAGGGGGCGAAGCACTGAAGCTTTCTTT
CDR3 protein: CSVVRGRSTEAFF

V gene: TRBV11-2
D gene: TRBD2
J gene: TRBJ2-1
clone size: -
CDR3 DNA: TGTGCCAGCAGCTTAGAAGCGGGAGGATTCCCCACCTCCTACAATGAGCAGTTCTTC
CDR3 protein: CASSLEAGGFPTSYNEQFF

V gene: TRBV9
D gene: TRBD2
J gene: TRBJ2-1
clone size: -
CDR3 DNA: TGTGCCAGCAGCCCCCCCCAGCTAGCGGGAGTCAATGAGCAGTTCTTC
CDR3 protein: CASSPPQLAGVNEQFF

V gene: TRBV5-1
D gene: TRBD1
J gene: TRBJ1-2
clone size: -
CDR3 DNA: TGCGCCAGCAGCTGGGGACAGACCTATGGCTACACCTTC
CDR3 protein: CASSWGQTYGYTF

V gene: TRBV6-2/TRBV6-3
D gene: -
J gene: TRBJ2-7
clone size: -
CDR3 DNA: TGTGCCAGCAGTTTCCGGGGGGCGGCTGGCTACGAGCAGTACTTC
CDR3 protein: CASSFRGAAGYEQYF

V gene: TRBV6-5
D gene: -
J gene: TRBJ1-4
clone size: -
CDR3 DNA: TGTGCCAGCACCCCGGCAGGGACAAATGAAAAACTGTTTTTT
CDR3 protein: CASTPAGTNEKLFF

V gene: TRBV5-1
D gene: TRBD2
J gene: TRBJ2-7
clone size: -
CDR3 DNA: TGCGCCAGCAGGGTACTAGCGGGAGGAACCTACGAGCAGTACTTC
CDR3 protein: CASRVLAGGTYEQYF

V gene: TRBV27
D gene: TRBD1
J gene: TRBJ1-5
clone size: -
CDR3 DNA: TGTGCCAGCAGTAAGAGTGGAGGGACAGGGGGCAATCAGCCCCAGCATTTT
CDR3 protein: CASSKSGGTGGNQPQHF

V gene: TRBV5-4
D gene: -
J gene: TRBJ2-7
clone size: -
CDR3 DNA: TGTGCCAGCAGCTTGGCGCCAGCCTACGAGCAGTACTTC
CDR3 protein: CASSLAPAYEQYF

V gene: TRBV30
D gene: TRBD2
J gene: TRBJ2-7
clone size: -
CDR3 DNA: TGTGCCTGGAGCGCGGGGGGATGGGAGCAGTACTTC
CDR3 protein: CAWSAGGWEQYF

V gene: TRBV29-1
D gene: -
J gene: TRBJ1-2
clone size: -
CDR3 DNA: TGCAGCGTTCACGGAAACAGTCCCCGAGGGGGCTACACCTTC
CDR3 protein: CSVHGNSPRGGYTF

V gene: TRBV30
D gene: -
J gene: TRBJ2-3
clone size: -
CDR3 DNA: TGTGCCTGGAACGGGGGGCGAGCATGGACGCAGTATTTT
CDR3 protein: CAWNGGRAWTQYF

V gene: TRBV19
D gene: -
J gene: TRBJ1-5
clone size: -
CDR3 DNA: TGTGCCAGTAGTATTCTGGGGGCGACACAGCCCCAGCATTTT
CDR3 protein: CASSILGATQPQHF

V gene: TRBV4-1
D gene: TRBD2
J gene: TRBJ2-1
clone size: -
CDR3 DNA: TGCGCCAGCAGCCAAGATGCTGCCCTAGCGGTCTCCTACAATGAGCAGTTCTTC
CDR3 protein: CASSQDAALAVSYNEQFF

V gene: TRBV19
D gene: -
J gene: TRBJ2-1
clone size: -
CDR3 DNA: TGTGCCAGTAGTCTTCGTATAGGGGCTGCTATGGGGCCAACCTACAATGAGCAGTTCTTC
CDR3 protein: CASSLRIGAAMGPTYNEQFF

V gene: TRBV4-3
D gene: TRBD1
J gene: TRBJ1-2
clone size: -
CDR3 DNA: TGCGCCAGCAGCGACGACACGGGACAGGGTTACTATGGCTACACCTTC
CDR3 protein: CASSDDTGQGYYGYTF

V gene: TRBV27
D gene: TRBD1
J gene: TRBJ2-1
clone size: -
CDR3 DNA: TGTGCCAGCAGTCGCTCCGGGACAGGGGCTTACAATGAGCAGTTCTTC
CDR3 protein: CASSRSGTGAYNEQFF

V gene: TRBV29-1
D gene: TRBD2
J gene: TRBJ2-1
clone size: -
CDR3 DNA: TGCAGCGTTCGGACTAGCGGGCCCAATTCGTTCTTC
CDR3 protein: CSVRTSGPNSFF

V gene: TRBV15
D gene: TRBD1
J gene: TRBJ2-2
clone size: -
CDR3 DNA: TGTGCCACCAGCAGGGGGGGGACAGGGACAGTCGGAGGGGAGCTGTTTTTT
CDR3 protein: CATSRGGTGTVGGELFF

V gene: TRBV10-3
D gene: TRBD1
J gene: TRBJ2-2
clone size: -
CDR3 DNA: TGTGCCATCAGTGCCGGGACAGGTAAGAGCGGGGAGCTGTTTTTT
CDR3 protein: CAISAGTGKSGELFF

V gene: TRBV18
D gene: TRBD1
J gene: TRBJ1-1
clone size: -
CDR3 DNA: TGTGCCAGCTCACCACCAAATGCCTACAGGGGGCGAGGGCCCACTGAAGCTTTCTTT
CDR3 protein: CASSPPNAYRGRGPTEAFF

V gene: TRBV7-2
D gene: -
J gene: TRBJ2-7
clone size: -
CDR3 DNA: TGTGCCAGCAGCTTAGGCGGACACTACGAGCAGTACTTC
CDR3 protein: CASSLGGHYEQYF

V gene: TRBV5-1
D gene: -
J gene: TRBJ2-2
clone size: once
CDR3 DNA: TGCGCCAGCAGCTTGCCCCTAGCTTCGAACACCGGGGAGCTGTTTTTT
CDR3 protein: CASSLPLASNTGELFF

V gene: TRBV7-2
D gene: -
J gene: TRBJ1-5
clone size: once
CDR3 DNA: TGTGCCAGCAGCCTACAGGGAAAACAGCCCCAGCATTTT
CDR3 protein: CASSLQGKQPQHF

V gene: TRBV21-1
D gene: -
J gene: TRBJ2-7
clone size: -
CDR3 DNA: TGTGCCAGCACAAGAAGACTAGCGGGGGCCTACGAGCAGTACTTC
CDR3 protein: CASTRRLAGAYEQYF

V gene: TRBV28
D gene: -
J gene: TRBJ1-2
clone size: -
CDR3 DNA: TGTGCCAGCAGTTTATCTGGGGGGGGAGGCTACACCTTC
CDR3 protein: CASSLSGGGGYTF

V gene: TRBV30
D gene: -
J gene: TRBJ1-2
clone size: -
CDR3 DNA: TGTGCCTGGAGTGTCCCCAACAGGTCTAACTATGGCTACACCTTC
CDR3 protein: CAWSVPNRSNYGYTF

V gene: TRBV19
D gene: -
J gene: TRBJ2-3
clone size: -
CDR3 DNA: TGTGCCAGTAGGGCGCGGGGAAGCACAGATACGCAGTATTTT
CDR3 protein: CASRARGSTDTQYF

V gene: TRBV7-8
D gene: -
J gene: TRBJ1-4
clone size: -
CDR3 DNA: TGTGCCAGCAGCTTTAGTTCGGAGGGGACTAATGAAAAACTGTTTTTT
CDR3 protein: CASSFSSEGTNEKLFF

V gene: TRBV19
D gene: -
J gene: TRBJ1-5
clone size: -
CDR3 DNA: TGTGCCGCCAGCGGCGGGGTGCGGCAGCCCCAGCATTTT
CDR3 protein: CAASGGVRQPQHF

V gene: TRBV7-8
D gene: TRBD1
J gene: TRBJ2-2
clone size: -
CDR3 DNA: TGTGCCAGCAGCTCCAGGACAGGGGGCGGCGGGGAGCTGTTTTTT
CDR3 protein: CASSSRTGGGGELFF

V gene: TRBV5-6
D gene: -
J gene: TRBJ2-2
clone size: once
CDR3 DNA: TGTGCCAGCAGCTTGGAGCACCCAAGGGGCACCGGGGAGCTGTTTTTT
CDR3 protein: CASSLEHPRGTGELFF

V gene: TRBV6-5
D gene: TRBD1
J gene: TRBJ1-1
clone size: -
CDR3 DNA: TGTGCCAGCAGTTACACGCGACAGGGGAACACTGAAGCTTTCTTT
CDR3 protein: CASSYTRQGNTEAFF

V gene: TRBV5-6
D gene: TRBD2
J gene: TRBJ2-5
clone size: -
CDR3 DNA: TGTGCCAGCAGCGGCAGCGGGAGCATGGAGACCCAGTACTTC
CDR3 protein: CASSGSGSMETQYF

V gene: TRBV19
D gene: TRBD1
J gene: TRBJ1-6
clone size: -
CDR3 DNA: TGTGCCAGTAGTAGGCGACAGGGGAATAATTCACCCCTCCACTTT
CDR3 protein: CASSRRQGNNSPLHF

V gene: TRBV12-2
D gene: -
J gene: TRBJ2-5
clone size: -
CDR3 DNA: TGTGCAAGTCGCGCCAGTGAATTCGGGCTAGCGGCGCGAGAGACCCAGTACTTC
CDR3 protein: CASRASEFGLAARETQYF

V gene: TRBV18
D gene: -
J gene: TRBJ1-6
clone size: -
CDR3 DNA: TGTGCCAGCTCACCCTCCACCGGAGAATATTCACCCCTCCACTTT
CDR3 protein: CASSPSTGEYSPLHF

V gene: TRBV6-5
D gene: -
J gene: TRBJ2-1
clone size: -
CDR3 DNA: TGTGCCAGCGGGCGACTGGGGAGCTCCTACAATGAGCAGTTCTTC
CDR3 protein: CASGRLGSSYNEQFF

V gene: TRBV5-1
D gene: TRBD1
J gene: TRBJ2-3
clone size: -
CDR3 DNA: TGCGCCAGCGGACAGGGGGTTGTGGCAGATACGCAGTATTTT
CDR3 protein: CASGQGVVADTQYF

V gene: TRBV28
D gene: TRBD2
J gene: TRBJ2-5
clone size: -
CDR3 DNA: TGTGCCAGCAGTCCCGGGGGGGGAGAGACCCAGTACTTC
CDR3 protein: CASSPGGGETQYF